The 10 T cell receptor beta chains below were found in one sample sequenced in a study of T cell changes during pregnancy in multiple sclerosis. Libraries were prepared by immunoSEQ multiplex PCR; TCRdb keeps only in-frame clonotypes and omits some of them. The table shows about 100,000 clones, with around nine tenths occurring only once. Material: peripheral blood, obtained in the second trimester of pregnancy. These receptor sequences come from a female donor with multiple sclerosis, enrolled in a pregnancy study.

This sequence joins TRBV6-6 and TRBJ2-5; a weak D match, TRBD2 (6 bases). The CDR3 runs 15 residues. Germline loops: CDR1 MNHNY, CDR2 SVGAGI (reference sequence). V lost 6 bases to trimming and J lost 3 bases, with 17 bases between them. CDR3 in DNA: TGTGCCAGCAGCTACGGGAGAGCCTTAAAAGAGACCCAGTACTTC. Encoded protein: CASSYGRALKETQYF.

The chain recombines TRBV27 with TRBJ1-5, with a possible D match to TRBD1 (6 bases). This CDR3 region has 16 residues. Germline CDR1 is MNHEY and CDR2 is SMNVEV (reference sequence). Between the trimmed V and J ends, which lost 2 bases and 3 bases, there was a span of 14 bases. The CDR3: CASSLQGKHFNQPQHF. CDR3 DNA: TGTGCCAGCAGTTTACAGGGGAAACACTTCAATCAGCCCCAGCATTTT.

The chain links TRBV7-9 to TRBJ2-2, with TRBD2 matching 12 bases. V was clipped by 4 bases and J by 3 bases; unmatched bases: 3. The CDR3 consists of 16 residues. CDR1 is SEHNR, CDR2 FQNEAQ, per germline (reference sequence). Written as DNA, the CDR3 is TGTGCCAGCAGCTCTAGCGGGGGGGCCTACACCGGGGAGCTGTTTTTT. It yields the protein CASSSSGGAYTGELFF.

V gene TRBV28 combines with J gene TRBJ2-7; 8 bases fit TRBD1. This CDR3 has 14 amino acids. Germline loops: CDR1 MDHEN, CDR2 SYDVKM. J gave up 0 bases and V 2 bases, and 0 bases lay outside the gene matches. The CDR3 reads CASSLGTGSYEQYF. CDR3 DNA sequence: TGTGCCAGCAGTTTAGGGACAGGCTCCTACGAGCAGTACTTC.

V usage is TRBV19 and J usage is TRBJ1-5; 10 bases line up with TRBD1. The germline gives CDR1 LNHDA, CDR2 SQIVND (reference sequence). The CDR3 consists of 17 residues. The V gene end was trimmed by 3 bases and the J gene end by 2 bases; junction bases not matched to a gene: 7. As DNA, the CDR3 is TGTGCCAGTAGTATGTGGACAGGGGGAGGGGGCAATCAGCCCCAGCATTTT. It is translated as CASSMWTGGGGNQPQHF.

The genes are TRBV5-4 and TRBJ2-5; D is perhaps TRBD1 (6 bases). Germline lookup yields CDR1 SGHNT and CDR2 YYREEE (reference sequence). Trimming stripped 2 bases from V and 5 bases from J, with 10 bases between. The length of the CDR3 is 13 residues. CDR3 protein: CASSFAGVETQYF. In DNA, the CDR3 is TGTGCCAGCAGCTTCGCAGGGGTTGAGACCCAGTACTTC.

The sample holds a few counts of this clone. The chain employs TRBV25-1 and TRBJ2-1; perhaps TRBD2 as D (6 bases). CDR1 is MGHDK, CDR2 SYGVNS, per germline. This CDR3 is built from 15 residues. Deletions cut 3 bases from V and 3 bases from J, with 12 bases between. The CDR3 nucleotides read TGTGCCAGCAGTGATGCTGAGGGACTCTACAATGAGCAGTTCTTC. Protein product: CASSDAEGLYNEQFF.

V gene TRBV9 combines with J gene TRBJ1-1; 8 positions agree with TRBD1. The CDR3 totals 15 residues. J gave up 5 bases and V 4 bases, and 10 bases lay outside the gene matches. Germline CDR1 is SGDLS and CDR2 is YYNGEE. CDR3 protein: CASSPLDRGLTEAFF. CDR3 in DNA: TGTGCCAGCAGCCCACTCGACAGGGGTTTAACTGAAGCTTTCTTT.

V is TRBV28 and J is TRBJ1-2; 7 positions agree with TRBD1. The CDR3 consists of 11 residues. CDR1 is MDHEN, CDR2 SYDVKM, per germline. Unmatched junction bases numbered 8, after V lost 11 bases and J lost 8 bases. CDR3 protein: CAGRDSLGYTF. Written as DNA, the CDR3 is TGTGCCGGCCGGGACAGCCTAGGCTACACCTTC.

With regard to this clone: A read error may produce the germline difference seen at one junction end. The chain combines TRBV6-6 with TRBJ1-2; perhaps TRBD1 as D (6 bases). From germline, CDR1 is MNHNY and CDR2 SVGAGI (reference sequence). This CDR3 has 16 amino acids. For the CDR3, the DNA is TGTGCCAGCAGATACTCAACTGGGGGCCTTAACTATGGCTACACCTTC. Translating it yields CASRYSTGGLNYGYTF.